This T cell receptor beta chain was sequenced during a study of blood T cell repertoires in COVID-19. V dropped 3 bases and J dropped 1; count of bases not matched to a gene: 7. This CDR3 comprises 16 residues. Germline CDR1 reads KGHSH; CDR2 reads LQKENI. Original data processing: Amplified reference gene primers provided the basis for estimating nucleated cell counts. TCRdb's copy holds only in-frame clones and misses some; the assay was immunoSEQ multiplex PCR. V and J calls and clone size come straight from that table; D and trimming were deduced from the DNA. The data contain some 190,000 clones, 80% of them singletons.

The sequence derives from a man aged 55 to 70 with acute or convalescent COVID-19. The sequenced sample consisted of peripheral blood. J is TRBJ1-1 and V is TRBV18; the match to TRBD1 covers 8 bases. The chain's CDR3 is CASSPETGAWNTEAFF. The CDR3 coding sequence is TGTGCCAGCTCACCGGAGACAGGGGCTTGGAACACTGAAGCTTTCTTT.